This record concerns one TCR beta chain sequence. What antigen it recognizes has not been identified. No qualities accompany the bases; no much larger clone lies one base away. These data originate in a study of blood T cell repertoires in COVID-19 (dated by TCRdb to 2018 to 2021). Broadly, across the study: The collaborator samples originated in the United States, Italy and Spain and spanned the acute and convalescent phases of COVID-19. Samples were obtained from the ongoing ImmuneRACE study (first 160 participants) and from 950 to 1,500 subjects provided by 6 global collaborators. Where available, HLA class I and class II types were obtained from metadata supplied by the sample provider rather than from assay-based typing. Deeply sampled blood TCRbeta repertoires from subjects exposed to, actively infected with, or recovered from COVID-19 were included in the dataset. The repertoires were released in a freely available public database intended as a resource for research on the immune response to SARS-CoV-2. The prospective study material was composed of cDNA or gDNA derived from T cells, B-cell-depleted T cells, or PBMCs. A de-identified subject ID, COVID-19 status, age in years and sex were almost always included in the sample metadata. Study-level results and caveats: The quantity of clinical and demographic metadata differed by source and by participant and was supplied without curation.

TCRbeta CDR3 regions were amplified from genomic DNA by means of the immunoSEQ Assay, a bias-controlled multiplex PCR. In the paper's pipeline: Within the assay, amplification of reference gene primers was used to estimate how many nucleated cells each sample contained. To quantify the absolute abundance of each unique TCRbeta CDR3 rearrangement, sequence reads were collapsed and filtered. For each sample, productive Simpson clonality was calculated by taking the square root of Simpson's diversity index across productive rearrangements. TCRdb provides this immuneACCESS table in a form limited to in-frame rearrangements. Some clones are lacking; in checked studies, under half of them reflect an unresolved V gene, and why the rest are absent is not known. The V and J calls and clone size were taken over from that table, and D and trimming were inferred from the DNA. The sample data list about 240,000 clones, and about nine tenths of these were observed just once. The top ten constitute approximately 7.5% of the sample.

A second Seattle source provided samples from volunteer blood donors who had recovered from COVID-19. Whole blood was collected in K2EDTA tubes by collaborating institutions according to the institutions' own protocols. Collaborator samples were shipped for TCRbeta analysis as frozen whole blood, isolated PBMCs, or DNA extracted from either sample type. From V the trimming removes 6 bases and from J it removes 6 bases, while the gene matches leave 5 bases of the junction unaccounted for. Reading from cysteine to phenylalanine, the CDR3 counts 14 amino acids. Solely the CDR3 DNA is kept, with 42 bases framed from the first base. Via the germline V gene, CDR1 is SNHLY and CDR2 FYNNEI.

Specimen: peripheral blood. The chain is assembled from TRBV2 and TRBJ1-1, with 12 bases aligning to TRBD1. This clonotype was sampled from a man aged 60-69 years who had recovered from COVID-19. The CDR3 has the sequence CASRPGQGAAEAFF. The DNA sequence is TGTGCCAGCAGGCCGGGACAGGGGGCCGCTGAAGCTTTCTTT.